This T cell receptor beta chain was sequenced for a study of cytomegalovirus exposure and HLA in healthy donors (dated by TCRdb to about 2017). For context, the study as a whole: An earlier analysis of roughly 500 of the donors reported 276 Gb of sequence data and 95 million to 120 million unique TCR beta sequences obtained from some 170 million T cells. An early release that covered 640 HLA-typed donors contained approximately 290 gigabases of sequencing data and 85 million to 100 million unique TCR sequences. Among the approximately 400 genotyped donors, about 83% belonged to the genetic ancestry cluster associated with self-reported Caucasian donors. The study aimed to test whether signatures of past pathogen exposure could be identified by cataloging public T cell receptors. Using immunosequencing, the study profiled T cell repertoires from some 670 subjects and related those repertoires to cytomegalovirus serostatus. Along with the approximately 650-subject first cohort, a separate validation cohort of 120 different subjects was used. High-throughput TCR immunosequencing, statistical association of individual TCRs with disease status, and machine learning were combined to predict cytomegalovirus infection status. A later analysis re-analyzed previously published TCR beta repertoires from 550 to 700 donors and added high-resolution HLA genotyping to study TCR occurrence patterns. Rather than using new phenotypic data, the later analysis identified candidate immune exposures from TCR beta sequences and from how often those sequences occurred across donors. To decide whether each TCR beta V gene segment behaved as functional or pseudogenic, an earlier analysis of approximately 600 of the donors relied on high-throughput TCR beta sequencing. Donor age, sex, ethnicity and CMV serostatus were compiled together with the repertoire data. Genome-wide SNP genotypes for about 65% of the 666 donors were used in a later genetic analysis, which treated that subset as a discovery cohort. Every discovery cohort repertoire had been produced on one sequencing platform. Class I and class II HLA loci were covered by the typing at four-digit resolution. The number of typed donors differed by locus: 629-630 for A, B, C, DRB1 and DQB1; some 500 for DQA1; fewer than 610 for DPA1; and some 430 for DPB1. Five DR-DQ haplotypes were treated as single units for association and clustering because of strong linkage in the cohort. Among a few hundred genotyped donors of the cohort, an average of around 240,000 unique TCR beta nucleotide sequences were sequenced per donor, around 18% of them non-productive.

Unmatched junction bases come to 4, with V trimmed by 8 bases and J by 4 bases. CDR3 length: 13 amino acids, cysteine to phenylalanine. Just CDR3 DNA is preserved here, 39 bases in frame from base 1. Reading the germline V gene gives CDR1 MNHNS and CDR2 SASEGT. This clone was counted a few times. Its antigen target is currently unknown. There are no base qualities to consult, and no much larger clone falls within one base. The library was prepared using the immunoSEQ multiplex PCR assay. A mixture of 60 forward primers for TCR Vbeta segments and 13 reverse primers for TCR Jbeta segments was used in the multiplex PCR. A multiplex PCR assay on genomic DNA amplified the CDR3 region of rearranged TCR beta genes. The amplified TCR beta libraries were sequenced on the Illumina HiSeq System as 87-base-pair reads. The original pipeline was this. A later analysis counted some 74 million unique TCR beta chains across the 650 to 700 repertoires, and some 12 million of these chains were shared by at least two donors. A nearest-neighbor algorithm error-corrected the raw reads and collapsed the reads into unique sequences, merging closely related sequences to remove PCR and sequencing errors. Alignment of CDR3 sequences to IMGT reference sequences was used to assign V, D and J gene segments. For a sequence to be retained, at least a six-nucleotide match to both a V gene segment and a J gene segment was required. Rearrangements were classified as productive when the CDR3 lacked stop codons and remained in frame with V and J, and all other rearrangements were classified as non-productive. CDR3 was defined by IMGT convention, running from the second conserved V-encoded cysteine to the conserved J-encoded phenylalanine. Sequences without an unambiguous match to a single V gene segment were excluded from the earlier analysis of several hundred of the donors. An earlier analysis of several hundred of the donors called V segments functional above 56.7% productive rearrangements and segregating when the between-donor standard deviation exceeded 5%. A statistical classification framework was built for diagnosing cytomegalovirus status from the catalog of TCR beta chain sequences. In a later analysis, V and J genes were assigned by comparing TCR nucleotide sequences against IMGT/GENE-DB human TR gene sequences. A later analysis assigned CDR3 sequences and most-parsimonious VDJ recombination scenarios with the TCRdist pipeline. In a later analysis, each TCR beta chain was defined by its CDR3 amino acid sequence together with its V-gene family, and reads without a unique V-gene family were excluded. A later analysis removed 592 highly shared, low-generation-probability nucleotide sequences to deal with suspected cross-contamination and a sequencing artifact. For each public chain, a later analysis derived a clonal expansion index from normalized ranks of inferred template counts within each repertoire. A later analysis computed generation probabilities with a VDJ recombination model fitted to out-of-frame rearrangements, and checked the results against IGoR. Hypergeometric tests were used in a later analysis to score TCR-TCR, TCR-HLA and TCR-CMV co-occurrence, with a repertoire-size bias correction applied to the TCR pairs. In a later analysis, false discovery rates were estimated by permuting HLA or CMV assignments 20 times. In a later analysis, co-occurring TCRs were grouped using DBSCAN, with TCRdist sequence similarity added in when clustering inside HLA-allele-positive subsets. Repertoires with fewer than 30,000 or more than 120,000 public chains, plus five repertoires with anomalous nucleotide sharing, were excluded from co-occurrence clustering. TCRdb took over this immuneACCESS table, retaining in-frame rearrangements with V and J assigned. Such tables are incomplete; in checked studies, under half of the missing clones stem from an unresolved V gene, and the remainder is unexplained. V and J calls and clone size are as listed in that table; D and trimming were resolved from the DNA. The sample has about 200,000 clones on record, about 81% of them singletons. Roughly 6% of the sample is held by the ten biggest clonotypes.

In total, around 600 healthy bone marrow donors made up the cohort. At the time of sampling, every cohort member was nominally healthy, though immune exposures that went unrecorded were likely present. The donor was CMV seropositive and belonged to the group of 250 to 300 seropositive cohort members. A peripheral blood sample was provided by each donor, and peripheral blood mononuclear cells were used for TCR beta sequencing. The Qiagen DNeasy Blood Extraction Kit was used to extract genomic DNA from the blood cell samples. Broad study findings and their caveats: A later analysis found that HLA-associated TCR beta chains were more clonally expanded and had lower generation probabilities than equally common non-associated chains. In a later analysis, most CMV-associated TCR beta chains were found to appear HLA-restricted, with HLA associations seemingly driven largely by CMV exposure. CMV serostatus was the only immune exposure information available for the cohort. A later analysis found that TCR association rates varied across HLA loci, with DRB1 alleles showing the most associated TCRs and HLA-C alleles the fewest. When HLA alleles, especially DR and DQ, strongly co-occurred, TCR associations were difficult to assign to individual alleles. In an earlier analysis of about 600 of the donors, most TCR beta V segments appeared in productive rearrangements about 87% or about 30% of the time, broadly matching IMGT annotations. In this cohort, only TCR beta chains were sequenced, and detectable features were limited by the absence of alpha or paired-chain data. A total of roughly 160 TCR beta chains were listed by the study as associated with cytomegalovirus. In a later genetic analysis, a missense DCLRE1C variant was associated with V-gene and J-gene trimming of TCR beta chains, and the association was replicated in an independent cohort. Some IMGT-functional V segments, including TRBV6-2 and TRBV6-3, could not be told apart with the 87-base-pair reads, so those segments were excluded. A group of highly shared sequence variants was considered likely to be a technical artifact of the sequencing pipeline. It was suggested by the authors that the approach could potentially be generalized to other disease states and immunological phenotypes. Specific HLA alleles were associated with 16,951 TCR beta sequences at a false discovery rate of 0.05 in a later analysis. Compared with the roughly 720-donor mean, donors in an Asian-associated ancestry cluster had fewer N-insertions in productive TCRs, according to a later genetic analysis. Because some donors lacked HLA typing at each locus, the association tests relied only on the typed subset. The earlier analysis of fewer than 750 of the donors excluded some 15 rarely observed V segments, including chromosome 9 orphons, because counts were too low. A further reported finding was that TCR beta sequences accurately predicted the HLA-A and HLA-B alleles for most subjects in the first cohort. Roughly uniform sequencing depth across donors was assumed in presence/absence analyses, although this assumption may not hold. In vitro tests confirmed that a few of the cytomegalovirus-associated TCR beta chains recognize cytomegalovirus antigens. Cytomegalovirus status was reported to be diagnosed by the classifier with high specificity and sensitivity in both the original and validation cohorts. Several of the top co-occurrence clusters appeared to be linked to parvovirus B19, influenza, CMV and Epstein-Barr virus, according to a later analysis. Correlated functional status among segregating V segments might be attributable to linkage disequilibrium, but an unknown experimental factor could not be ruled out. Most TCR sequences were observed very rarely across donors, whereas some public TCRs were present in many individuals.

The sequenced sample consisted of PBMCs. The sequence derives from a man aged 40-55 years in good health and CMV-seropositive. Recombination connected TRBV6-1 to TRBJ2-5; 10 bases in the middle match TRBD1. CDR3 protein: CASDRGRAETQYF. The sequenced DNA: TGTGCCAGCGACAGGGGGCGCGCAGAGACCCAGTACTTC.